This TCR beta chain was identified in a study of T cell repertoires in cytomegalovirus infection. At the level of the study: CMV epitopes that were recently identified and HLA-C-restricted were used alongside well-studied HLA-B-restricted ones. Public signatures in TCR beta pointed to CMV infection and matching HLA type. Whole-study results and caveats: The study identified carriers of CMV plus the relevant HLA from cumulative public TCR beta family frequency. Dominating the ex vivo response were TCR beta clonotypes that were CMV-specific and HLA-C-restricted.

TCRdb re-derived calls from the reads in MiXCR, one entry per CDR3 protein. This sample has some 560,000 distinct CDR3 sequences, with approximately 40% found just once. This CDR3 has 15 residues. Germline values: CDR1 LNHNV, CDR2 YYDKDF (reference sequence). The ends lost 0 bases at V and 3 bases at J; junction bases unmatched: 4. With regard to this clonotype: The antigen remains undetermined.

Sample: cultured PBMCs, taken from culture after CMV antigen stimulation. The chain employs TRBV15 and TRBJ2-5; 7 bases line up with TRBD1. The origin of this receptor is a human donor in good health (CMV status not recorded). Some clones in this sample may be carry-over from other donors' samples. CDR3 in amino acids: CATSRDWDSKETQYF. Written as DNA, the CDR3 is TGTGCCACCAGCAGAGATTGGGACAGTAAAGAGACCCAGTACTTC.